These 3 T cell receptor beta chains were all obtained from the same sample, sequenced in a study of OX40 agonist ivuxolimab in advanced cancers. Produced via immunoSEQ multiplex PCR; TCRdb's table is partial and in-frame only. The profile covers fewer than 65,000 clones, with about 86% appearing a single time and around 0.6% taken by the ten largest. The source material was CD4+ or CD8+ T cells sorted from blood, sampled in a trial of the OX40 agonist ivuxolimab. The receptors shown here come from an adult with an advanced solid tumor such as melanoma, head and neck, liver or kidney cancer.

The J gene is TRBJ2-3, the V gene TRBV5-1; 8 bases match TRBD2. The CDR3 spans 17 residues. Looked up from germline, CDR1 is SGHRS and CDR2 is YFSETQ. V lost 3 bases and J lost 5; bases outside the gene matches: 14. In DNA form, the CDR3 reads TGCGCCAGCAGCTCTATAGCTCGGGGGGGGCGAGGAGATACGCAGTATTTT. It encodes CASSSIARGGRGDTQYF.

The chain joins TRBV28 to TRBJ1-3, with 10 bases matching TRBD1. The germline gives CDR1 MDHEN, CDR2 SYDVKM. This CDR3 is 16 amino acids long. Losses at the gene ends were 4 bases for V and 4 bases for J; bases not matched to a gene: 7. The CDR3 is CASSSTGGKDGNTIYF. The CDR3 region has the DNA TGTGCCAGCAGTTCGACAGGGGGCAAGGACGGAAACACCATATATTTT.

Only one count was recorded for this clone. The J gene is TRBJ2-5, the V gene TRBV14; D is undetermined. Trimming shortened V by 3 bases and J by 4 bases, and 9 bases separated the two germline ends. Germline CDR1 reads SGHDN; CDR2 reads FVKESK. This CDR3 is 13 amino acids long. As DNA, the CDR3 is TGTGCCAGCAGCCAGGGATCAACAGAGACCCAGTACTTC. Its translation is CASSQGSTETQYF.